These 7 T cell receptor beta chains were all obtained from the same sample, sequenced in a study of T cell responses to AZD1222 COVID-19 vaccine. Profiling relied on immunoSEQ multiplex PCR, and the TCRdb table lists in-frame clones only, not all of them. The table records more than 90,000 clones, roughly 86% of them present only once. Sequencing was performed on peripheral blood, taken 28 days after the second AZD1222 dose. Every receptor here comes from an adult who received the AZD1222 COVID-19 vaccine.

The chain links TRBV28 to TRBJ2-2; 10 bases match TRBD2. J gave up 1 base and V 0 bases, and 5 bases lay outside the gene matches. Germline V gene data show CDR1 as MDHEN and CDR2 as SYDVKM. CDR3 size: 18 residues. CDR3 in amino acids: CASSLWEASGGNTGELFF. The CDR3 DNA follows: TGTGCCAGCAGTTTATGGGAGGCTAGCGGGGGGAACACCGGGGAGCTGTTTTTT.

With regard to this clone: This CDR3 is also generated by other DNA sequences in the sample. The V gene is TRBV5-1, the J gene TRBJ1-3, with no clear D. Trimming removed 0 bases at V and 4 bases at J, with 14 bases between. The germline V gene has CDR1 SGHRS and CDR2 YFSETQ. The CDR3 is 16 amino acids. The CDR3 protein is CASSLDIGGSGNTIYF. CDR3 DNA sequence: TGCGCCAGCAGCTTGGATATCGGTGGGTCGGGAAACACCATATATTTT.

The chain couples TRBV6-5 to TRBJ1-1, with TRBD1 as a possible D gene (5 bases). The CDR3 totals 14 residues. Germline CDR1 and CDR2: MNHEY and SVGAGI. V lost 2 bases and J lost 1, with 8 bases in between. The CDR3 DNA follows: TGTGCCAGCAGTTACGAGGGGAGGAACACTGAAGCTTTCTTT. Its protein product is CASSYEGRNTEAFF.

This chain joins TRBV6-5 and TRBJ2-7; TRBD1 is a possible D gene (6 bases). Looked up from germline, CDR1 is MNHEY and CDR2 is SVGAGI. The CDR3 is 14 amino acids. The V end lost 4 bases, the J end lost 3 bases, and 13 bases lay between the germline ends. Here the CDR3 DNA reads TGTGCCAGCAGTTCGATAAAACAGGGCTACGAGCAGTACTTC. Protein sequence: CASSSIKQGYEQYF.

This chain joins TRBV10-2 and TRBJ2-7; TRBD2 agrees at 12 bases. V dropped 5 bases and J dropped 4; count of bases not matched to a gene: 6. This CDR3 spans 15 amino acids. Germline CDR1 is WSHSY and CDR2 is SAAADI. The CDR3 loop reads CASSLRTSGTYEQYF. The CDR3 nucleotides read TGCGCCAGCAGTCTCCGGACTAGCGGGACGTACGAGCAGTACTTC.

The V gene is TRBV6-6, the J gene TRBJ1-2; D perhaps matches TRBD1 (6 bases). Trimming left V 1 base short and J 5 bases short, with 11 bases between. The CDR3 loop spans 14 amino acids. Per germline, CDR1 MNHNY and CDR2 SVGAGI (reference sequence). As DNA, the CDR3 is TGTGCCAGCAGTTACTTACAGGGAGGTTATGGCTACACCTTC. As protein: CASSYLQGGYGYTF.

The chain links TRBV18 to TRBJ1-4, with TRBD1 as a possible D gene (6 bases). The CDR3 consists of 13 residues. V lost 3 bases and J 4 bases, leaving 6 bases between the germline ends. From germline, CDR1 is KGHSH and CDR2 LQKENI. The CDR3 region is CASSPRGNEKLFF. The CDR3 coding sequence is TGTGCCAGCTCACCCAGGGGTAATGAAAAACTGTTTTTT.